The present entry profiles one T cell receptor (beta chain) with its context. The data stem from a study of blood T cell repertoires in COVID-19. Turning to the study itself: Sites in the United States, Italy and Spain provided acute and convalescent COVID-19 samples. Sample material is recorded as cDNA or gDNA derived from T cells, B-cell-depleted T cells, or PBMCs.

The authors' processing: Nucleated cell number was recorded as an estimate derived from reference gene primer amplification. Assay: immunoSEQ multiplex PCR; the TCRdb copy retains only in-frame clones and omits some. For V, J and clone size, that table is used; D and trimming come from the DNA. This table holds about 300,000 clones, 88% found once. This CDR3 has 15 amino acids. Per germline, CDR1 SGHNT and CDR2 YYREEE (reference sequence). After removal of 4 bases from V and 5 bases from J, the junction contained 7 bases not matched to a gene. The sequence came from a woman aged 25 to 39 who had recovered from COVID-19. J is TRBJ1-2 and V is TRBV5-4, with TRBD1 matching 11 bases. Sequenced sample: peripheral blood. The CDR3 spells CASSRDGTGGYGYTF. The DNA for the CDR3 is TGTGCCAGCAGCCGAGACGGGACAGGGGGGTATGGCTACACCTTC.